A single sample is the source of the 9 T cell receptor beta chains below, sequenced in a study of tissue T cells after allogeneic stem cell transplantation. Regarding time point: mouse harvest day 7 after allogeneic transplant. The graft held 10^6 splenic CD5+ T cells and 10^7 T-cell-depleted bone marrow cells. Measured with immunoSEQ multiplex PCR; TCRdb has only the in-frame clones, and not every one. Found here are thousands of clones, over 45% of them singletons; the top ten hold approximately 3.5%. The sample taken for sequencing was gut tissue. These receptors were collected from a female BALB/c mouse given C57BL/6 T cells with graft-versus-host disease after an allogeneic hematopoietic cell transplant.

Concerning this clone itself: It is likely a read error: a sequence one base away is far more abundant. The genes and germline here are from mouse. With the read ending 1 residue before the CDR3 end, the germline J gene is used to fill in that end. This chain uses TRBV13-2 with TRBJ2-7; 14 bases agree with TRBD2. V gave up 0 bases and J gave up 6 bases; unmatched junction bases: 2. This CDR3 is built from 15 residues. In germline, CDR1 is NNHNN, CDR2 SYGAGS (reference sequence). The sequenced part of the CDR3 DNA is TGTGCCAGCGGTGATGGGGGACTGGGGGGGCTTGAACAGTAC. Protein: CASGDGGLGGLEQY. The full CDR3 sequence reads CASGDGGLGGLEQYF.

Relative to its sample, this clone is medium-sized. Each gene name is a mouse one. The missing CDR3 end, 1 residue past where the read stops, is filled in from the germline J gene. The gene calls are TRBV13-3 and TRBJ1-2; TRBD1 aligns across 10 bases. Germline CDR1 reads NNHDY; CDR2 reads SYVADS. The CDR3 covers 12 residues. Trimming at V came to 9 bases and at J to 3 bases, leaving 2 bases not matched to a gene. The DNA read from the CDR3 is TGTGCCACCGGGACAGGGGACTCCGACTACACC. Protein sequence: CATGTGDSDYT. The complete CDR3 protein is CATGTGDSDYTF.

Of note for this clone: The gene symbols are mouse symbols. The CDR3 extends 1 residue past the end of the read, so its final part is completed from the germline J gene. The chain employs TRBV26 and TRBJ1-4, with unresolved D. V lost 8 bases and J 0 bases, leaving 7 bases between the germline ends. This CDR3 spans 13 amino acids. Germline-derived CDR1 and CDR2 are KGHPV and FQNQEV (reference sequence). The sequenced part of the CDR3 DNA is TGTGCCAGCGCCCCTCTTTCCAACGAAAGATTATTT. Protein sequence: CASAPLSNERLF. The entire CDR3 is CASAPLSNERLFF.

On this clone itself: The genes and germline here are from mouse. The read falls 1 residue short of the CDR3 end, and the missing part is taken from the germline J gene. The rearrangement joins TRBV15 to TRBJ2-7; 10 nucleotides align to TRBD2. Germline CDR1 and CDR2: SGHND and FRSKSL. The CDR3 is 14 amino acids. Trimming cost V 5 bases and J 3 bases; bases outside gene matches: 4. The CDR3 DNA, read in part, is TGTGCCAGCAGTCCGACTGGGGGGTTCTATGAACAGTAC. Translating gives CASSPTGGFYEQY. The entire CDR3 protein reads CASSPTGGFYEQYF.

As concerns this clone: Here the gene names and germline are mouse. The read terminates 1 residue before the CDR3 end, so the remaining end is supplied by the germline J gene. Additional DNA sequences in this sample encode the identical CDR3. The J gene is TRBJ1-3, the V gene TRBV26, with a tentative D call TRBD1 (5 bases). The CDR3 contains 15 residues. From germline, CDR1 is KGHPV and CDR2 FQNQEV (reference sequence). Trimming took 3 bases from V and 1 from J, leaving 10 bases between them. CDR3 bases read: TGTGCCAGCAGTCTCCAGGGAGGGTCTGGAAATACGCTCTAT. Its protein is CASSLQGGSGNTLY. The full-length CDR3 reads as CASSLQGGSGNTLYF. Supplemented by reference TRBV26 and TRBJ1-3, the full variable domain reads NSKVIQTPRYLVKGQGQKAKMRCIPEKGHPVVFWYQQNKNNEFKFLINFQNQEVLQQIDMTEKRFSAECPSNSPCSLEIQSSEAGDSALYLCASSLQGGSGNTLYFGEGSRLIVV.

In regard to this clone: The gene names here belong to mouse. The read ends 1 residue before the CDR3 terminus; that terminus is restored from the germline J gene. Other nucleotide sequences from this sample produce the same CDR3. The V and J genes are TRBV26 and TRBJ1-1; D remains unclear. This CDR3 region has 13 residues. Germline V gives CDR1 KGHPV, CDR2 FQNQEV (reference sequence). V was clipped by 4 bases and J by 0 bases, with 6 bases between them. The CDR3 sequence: CASSPTANTEVFF. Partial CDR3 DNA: TGTGCCAGCAGTCCTACAGCAAACACAGAAGTCTTC.

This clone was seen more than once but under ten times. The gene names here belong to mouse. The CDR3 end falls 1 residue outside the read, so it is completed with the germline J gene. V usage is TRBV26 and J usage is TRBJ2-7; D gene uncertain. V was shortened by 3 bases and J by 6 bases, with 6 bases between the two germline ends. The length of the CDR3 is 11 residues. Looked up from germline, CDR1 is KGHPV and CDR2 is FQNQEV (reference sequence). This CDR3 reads CASSLGIEQYF. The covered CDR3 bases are TGTGCCAGCAGTCTAGGGATTGAACAGTAC.

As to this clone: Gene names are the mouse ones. This chain's CDR3 is CASSLAGSQDTQYF. The part of the CDR3 DNA that was read is TGTGCCAGCAGTCTTGCAGGCAGCCAAGACACCCAGTAC. The gene calls are TRBV26 and TRBJ2-5; D gene unclear. The sequence runs out 1 residue before the end of the CDR3; the remainder is reconstructed from the germline J gene. The CDR3 runs 14 residues. V gave up 3 bases and J gave up 2 bases, with 9 bases separating them. Germline CDR1 and CDR2: KGHPV and FQNQEV (reference sequence). The full variable domain, in which reference TRBV26 and TRBJ2-5 provide the parts outside the CDR3, is NSKVIQTPRYLVKGQGQKAKMRCIPEKGHPVVFWYQQNKNNEFKFLINFQNQEVLQQIDMTEKRFSAECPSNSPCSLEIQSSEAGDSALYLCASSLAGSQDTQYFGPGTRLLVL.

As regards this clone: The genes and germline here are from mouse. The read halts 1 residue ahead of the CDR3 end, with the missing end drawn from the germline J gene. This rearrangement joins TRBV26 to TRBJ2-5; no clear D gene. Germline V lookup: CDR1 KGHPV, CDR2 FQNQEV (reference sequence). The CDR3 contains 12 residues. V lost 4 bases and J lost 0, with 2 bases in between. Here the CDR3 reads CASSPNQDTQYF. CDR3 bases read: TGTGCCAGCAGTCCGAACCAAGACACCCAGTAC.